A single sample is the source of the 32 T cell receptor beta chains below, sequenced in a study of T cells after yellow fever vaccination. TCRdb reprocessed the 5' RACE reads via MiXCR and lists one record per CDR3 protein. This repertoire shows a few hundred thousand distinct CDR3 sequences, approximately 8% found once; its top ten account for approximately 16%. The sample in question was PBMCs, obtained roughly 45 days after the first yellow fever vaccination. All receptors come from a man aged 18 to 35 who received the YFV17D yellow fever vaccine.

This clonotype was picked up a small number of times. The rearrangement uses TRBV27 and TRBJ1-2; TRBD1 might be the D (5 bases). The CDR3 runs to 14 residues. Germline V gene lookup returns CDR1 MNHEY and CDR2 SMNVEV (reference sequence). Trimming shortened V by 4 bases and J by 3 bases, and 12 bases separated the two germline ends. The CDR3 here is CASSSLQGYYGYTF. CDR3 DNA sequence: TGTGCCAGCAGTTCACTTCAGGGCTACTATGGCTACACCTTC.

The chain recombines TRBV4-3 with TRBJ2-1, with unresolved D. V was cut by 0 bases and J by 7 bases, with 7 bases left in between. The CDR3 has 13 amino acids. The V gene's germline CDR1 is LGHNA and CDR2 YSLEER. CDR3 DNA: TGCGCCAGCAGCCAAGAAGCCCGAAATGAGCAGTTCTTC. Translation gives CASSQEARNEQFF.

The chain combines TRBV12-3 or TRBV12-4 with TRBJ2-7; 9 positions match TRBD1. Germline trimming cut 5 bases from V and 2 bases from J; bases unmatched to any gene: 10. CDR3 length: 16 residues. This CDR3 is CASSNKDRGSTYEQYF. The CDR3 DNA reads as TGTGCCAGCAGTAACAAAGACAGGGGGTCCACCTACGAGCAGTACTTC.

The chain couples TRBV4-3 to TRBJ1-2, with 8 bases lining up with TRBD1. The CDR3 totals 15 residues. The V segment lost 3 bases and the J segment 8 bases; nucleotides outside the gene matches: 11. Germline CDR1 and CDR2: LGHNA and YSLEER. CDR3 coding DNA: TGCGCCAGCAGCCAGAGGACAGGGACGATCACCGGCTACACCTTC. Its translation is CASSQRTGTITGYTF.

This clonotype has just a few counts. The V call is TRBV7-9, the J call TRBJ2-7; a weak D match, TRBD1 (6 bases). The CDR3 sequence is 11 residues long. Trimming left V 8 bases short and J 5 bases short, with 10 bases between. CDR1 and CDR2 from the germline V gene are SEHNR and FQNEAQ (reference sequence). DNA of the CDR3: TGTGCCAGCGACAGGCTCGACGAGCAGTACTTC. Its protein product is CASDRLDEQYF.

This rearrangement joins TRBV12-3 or TRBV12-4 to TRBJ2-3, with 8 bases matching TRBD1. The CDR3 sequence is 14 residues long. V lost 7 bases to trimming and J lost 2 bases; unmatched junction nucleotides: 5. The CDR3 DNA follows: TGTGCCAGCAAGGTGGACAGGGCCACAGATACGCAGTATTTT. Its translation is CASKVDRATDTQYF.

This clonotype has just a few counts. This chain uses TRBV28 with TRBJ2-7, with D unclear. V was shortened by 4 bases and J by 4 bases, with 11 bases between the two germline ends. This CDR3 comprises 13 residues. Germline CDR1 reads MDHEN; CDR2 reads SYDVKM. Written as DNA, the CDR3 is TGTGCCAGCAGTTCGACGGAACCATACGAGCAGTACGTC. Translation: CASSSTEPYEQYV.

The V and J genes are TRBV5-1 and TRBJ1-4; D is ambiguous. V gave up 0 bases and J gave up 0 bases, with 12 bases separating them. The CDR3 extends over 17 amino acids. The germline V gene has CDR1 SGHRS and CDR2 YFSETQ. This CDR3 reads CASSLGTLYATNEKLFF. For the CDR3, the DNA is TGCGCCAGCAGCTTGGGCACTTTATATGCAACTAATGAAAAACTGTTTTTT.

This clonotype appeared many times. This rearrangement joins TRBV12-3 or TRBV12-4 to TRBJ2-3, with D maybe TRBD2 (5 bases). The CDR3 sequence is 14 residues long. The V gene lost 5 bases and the J gene lost 1 base, with 10 bases spanning the gap. The DNA of the CDR3 is TGTGCCAGCAGTGAGGGTGGTGGCACAGATACGCAGTATTTT. Amino acids: CASSEGGGTDTQYF.

This chain links TRBV6-5 with TRBJ2-1, with 7 bases aligning to TRBD2. Trimming at V came to 5 bases and at J to 5 bases, leaving 0 bases not matched to a gene. The CDR3 sequence is 12 residues long. Germline V gives CDR1 MNHEY, CDR2 SVGAGI. CDR3: CASSGGDNEQFF. DNA for the CDR3: TGTGCCAGCAGTGGGGGGGACAATGAGCAGTTCTTC.

V gene TRBV7-2 combines with J gene TRBJ2-7; 10 bases agree with TRBD2. Germline trimming cut 4 bases from V and 3 bases from J; bases unmatched to any gene: 6. The CDR3 contains 15 residues. Germline V gives CDR1 SGHTA, CDR2 FQGNSA. CDR3 amino acids: CASSSQAGGNYEQYV. CDR3 DNA sequence: TGTGCCAGCAGCTCCCAAGCGGGGGGGAACTACGAGCAGTACGTC.

This clonotype was observed a few times. The J gene is TRBJ1-3, the V gene TRBV20-1; D not certain. V dropped 0 bases and J dropped 0 bases, with 9 bases sitting between them. The CDR3 spans 15 residues. The germline V gene has CDR1 DFQATT and CDR2 SNEGSKA (reference sequence). CDR3 sequence: CSARDPGGSGNTIYF. The CDR3 nucleotides read TGCAGTGCTAGAGACCCAGGCGGCTCTGGAAACACCATATATTTT.

This clonotype was counted a few times. This CDR3 is CASTPDALINIQYF. As DNA, the CDR3 is TGCGCCAGCACCCCCGACGCGCTAATAAACATTCAGTACTTC. The J gene is TRBJ2-4, the V gene TRBV5-1; D ambiguous. This CDR3 has 14 residues. Per germline, CDR1 SGHRS and CDR2 YFSETQ. Deletions cut 6 bases from V and 6 bases from J, with 16 bases between.

The chain links TRBV12-3 or TRBV12-4 to TRBJ1-5; no reliable D call. The V and J ends lost 0 bases and 8 bases respectively, with 8 bases between them. The CDR3 covers 13 residues. This CDR3 is CASSLAGLEPQHF. CDR3 in DNA: TGTGCCAGCAGTTTAGCCGGGCTGGAGCCCCAGCATTTT.

This clonotype appeared many times. This rearrangement joins TRBV4-3 to TRBJ2-5; maybe TRBD2 (7 bases). Trimming took off 4 bases at V and 3 bases at J, with 15 bases between the two ends. The CDR3 has 15 amino acids. Looked up from germline, CDR1 is LGHNA and CDR2 is YSLEER. The CDR3: CASSLGGAQEETQYF. CDR3 sequence (DNA): TGCGCCAGCAGCCTGGGGGGGGCCCAGGAAGAGACCCAGTACTTC.

The V gene is TRBV20-1, the J gene TRBJ1-4; no reliable D call. Deletions cut 0 bases from V and 8 bases from J, with 10 bases between. CDR1 and CDR2 (germline): DFQATT, SNEGSKA (reference sequence). The CDR3 runs to 13 residues. The CDR3 spells CSAREGLREKLFF. CDR3 DNA sequence: TGCAGTGCTAGAGAAGGATTGCGGGAAAAACTGTTTTTT.

This clonotype was seen a handful of times. This chain joins TRBV6-1 and TRBJ2-5; D is perhaps TRBD1 (6 bases). CDR3 length: 13 amino acids. Germline CDR1 is MNHNS and CDR2 is SASEGT. The germline V and J ends were trimmed by 6 bases and 5 bases, with 13 bases remaining between them. CDR3 sequence reads: CASRPPGVETQYF. CDR3 in DNA: TGTGCCAGCAGGCCCCCAGGGGTGGAGACCCAGTACTTC.

This chain connects TRBV5-1 to TRBJ2-3; D possibly corresponds to TRBD1 (6 bases). The length of the CDR3 is 16 residues. V lost 4 bases to trimming and J lost 2 bases, with 17 bases between them. In germline, CDR1 is SGHRS, CDR2 YFSETQ. CDR3 DNA: TGCGCCAGCAGCGCGATCAGGGGCGATATCACAGATACGCAGTATTTT. This codes for CASSAIRGDITDTQYF.

This clonotype has a count of ten or more. V usage is TRBV12-3 or TRBV12-4 and J usage is TRBJ2-2; 13 nucleotides match TRBD2. After removal of 3 bases from V and 4 bases from J, the junction contained 5 bases not matched to a gene. The CDR3 sequence is 17 residues long. CDR3 sequence: CASSLTSGGPGTGELFF. The CDR3 bases are TGTGCCAGCAGTTTGACTAGCGGGGGGCCGGGCACCGGGGAGCTGTTTTTT.

This clonotype occurred many times. This rearrangement joins TRBV5-1 to TRBJ2-3; D perhaps matches TRBD2 (6 bases). CDR3 length: 15 amino acids. V was cut by 0 bases and J by 8 bases, with 16 bases left in between. Germline CDR1 SGHRS, CDR2 YFSETQ. The DNA for the CDR3 is TGCGCCAGCAGCTTGGGGGACTCCGCACAGTCTACGCAGTATTTT. Its translation: CASSLGDSAQSTQYF. Full variable domain (remainder filled in from reference TRBV5-1 and TRBJ2-3): KAGVTQTPRYLIKTRGQQVTLSCSPISGHRSVSWYQQTPGQGLQFLFEYFSETQRNKGNFPGRFSGRQFSNSRSEMNVSTLELGDSALYLCASSLGDSAQSTQYFGPGTRLTVL.

The chain is built from TRBV7-3 and TRBJ1-6; D is unresolved. The V end lost 2 bases, the J end lost 6 bases, and 8 bases lay between the germline ends. The germline gives CDR1 SGHTA, CDR2 FQGTGA. The CDR3 length is 14 residues. The CDR3 DNA reads as TGTGCCAGCAGCTTAGAGACTTTTAATTCACCCCTCCACTTT. This encodes CASSLETFNSPLHF.

The genes are TRBV19 and TRBJ1-2; 9 bases are shared with TRBD1. The germline V gene has CDR1 LNHDA and CDR2 SQIVND (reference sequence). Losses at the gene ends were 5 bases for V and 3 bases for J; bases not matched to a gene: 16. The CDR3 sequence is 18 residues long. The CDR3 region has the DNA TGTGCCAGTAGTGCCCGTCCCGGGACAGGGACTTTCGACTATGGCTACACCTTC. Translated: CASSARPGTGTFDYGYTF.

This clonotype occurred many times. The chain carries TRBV5-1 and TRBJ2-7, with 16 positions matching TRBD2. The length of the CDR3 is 15 residues. Germline-derived CDR1 and CDR2 are SGHRS and YFSETQ. J lost 4 bases, V lost 5 bases, and 3 bases had no gene match. For the CDR3, the DNA is TGCGCCAGCAGGGGACTAGCGGGGGGGAGTTACGAGCAGTACTTC. Translation gives CASRGLAGGSYEQYF.

This clonotype occurred a few times. The chain combines TRBV20-1 with TRBJ1-4, with TRBD1 identical over 10 bases. V was pared by 3 bases and J by 6 bases, with 7 bases of the junction left unmatched. The CDR3 extends over 15 amino acids. Germline V gene lookup returns CDR1 DFQATT and CDR2 SNEGSKA (reference sequence). Here the CDR3 reads CSASGAGTGDEKLFF. The CDR3 DNA follows: TGCAGTGCTAGTGGAGCCGGGACAGGGGATGAAAAACTGTTTTTT.

This clonotype was seen a few times. The V gene is TRBV20-1, the J gene TRBJ1-1; weak D call: TRBD1 (6 bases). Trimming removed 6 bases at V and 0 bases at J, with 14 bases between. Germline lookup yields CDR1 DFQATT and CDR2 SNEGSKA (reference sequence). The CDR3 has 14 amino acids. The CDR3 DNA reads as TGCAGTGCGAGGGGACAAGTAGTGAACACTGAAGCTTTCTTT. It translates to CSARGQVVNTEAFF.

The table lists this clonotype with a few counts. The chain uses TRBV7-2 and TRBJ1-2; D may be TRBD1 (6 bases). The CDR3 length is 16 residues. V lost 3 bases to trimming and J lost 0 bases, with 14 bases between them. Germline CDR1 and CDR2: SGHTA and FQGNSA. The CDR3 loop is CASSFKEGGSNYGYTF. CDR3 in DNA: TGTGCCAGCAGCTTCAAGGAGGGGGGTTCTAACTATGGCTACACCTTC. Full variable domain (missing parts from reference TRBV7-2 and TRBJ1-2): GAGVSQSPSNKVTEKGKDVELRCDPISGHTALYWYRQSLGQGLEFLIYFQGNSAPDKSGLPSDRFSAERTGGSVSTLTIQRTQQEDSAVYLCASSFKEGGSNYGYTFGSGTRLTVV.

This clonotype occurred many times. This chain's CDR3 is CASSEGPLSEQYV. The CDR3 DNA reads as TGTGCCAGCAGTGAAGGCCCCCTTTCCGAGCAGTACGTC. The gene calls are TRBV7-2 and TRBJ2-7; unclear D gene. Germline CDR1 SGHTA, CDR2 FQGNSA. V shed 6 bases and J shed 6 bases, with 15 bases lying between them. The CDR3 loop spans 13 amino acids.

This clonotype has more than one count but fewer than ten. The chain joins TRBV10-3 to TRBJ2-5; D is unresolved. CDR1 ENHRY and CDR2 SYGVKD come from the germline V gene. V shed 6 bases and J shed 1 base, with 6 bases lying between them. This CDR3 has 12 residues. The CDR3 bases are TGTGCCATCAGCGCTAGCCAAGAGACCCAGTACTTC. This codes for CAISASQETQYF.

The chain carries TRBV20-1 and TRBJ1-2, with TRBD1 as a possible D gene (6 bases). The CDR3 totals 15 residues. CDR1 is DFQATT and CDR2 is SNEGSKA in the germline V gene (reference sequence). The ends were cut back, 6 bases at V and 3 bases at J, with 20 bases in the middle. For the CDR3, the DNA is TGCAGTGCGCCCCCGGGGGGGGCAGCCTACTATGGCTACACCTTC. This encodes CSAPPGGAAYYGYTF.

This clonotype has a handful of counts. The chain links TRBV21-1 to TRBJ2-1; TRBD2 reflects the table's D call only, with no check against the DNA. TRBV21-1 is assigned pseudogene status. This CDR3 has 16 amino acids. The CDR3 is CASSKGDLGLSNEQFF. The CDR3 nucleotides read TGTGCCAGCAGCAAAGGAGACTTGGGCCTATCCAATGAGCAGTTCTTC.

This clonotype has only a few counts. The chain employs TRBV7-9 and TRBJ2-3; 8 positions match TRBD2. The CDR3 loop spans 14 amino acids. Germline V gene sequence: CDR1 SEHNR, CDR2 FQNEAQ (reference sequence). Trimming took 5 bases from V and 4 from J; bases not matched to a gene: 5. CDR3 region: CASSAGLAPDTQYF. In nucleotides, the CDR3 is TGTGCCAGCAGCGCTGGACTAGCACCAGATACGCAGTATTTT. Filled out from reference TRBV7-9 and TRBJ2-3, the complete variable domain reads DTGVSQNPRHKITKRGQNVTFRCDPISEHNRLYWYRQTLGQGPEFLTYFQNEAQLEKSRLLSDRFSAERPKGSFSTLEIQRTEQGDSAMYLCASSAGLAPDTQYFGPGTRLTVL.

This clonotype was counted only a few times. V usage is TRBV7-2 and J usage is TRBJ1-2; TRBD1 agrees at 7 bases. This CDR3 comprises 15 residues. Losses at the gene ends were 1 base for V and 2 bases for J; bases not matched to a gene: 4. Germline lookup yields CDR1 SGHTA and CDR2 FQGNSA. The CDR3 is CASSLVQGVNYGYTF. The CDR3 nucleotides are TGTGCCAGCAGCTTAGTTCAGGGGGTAAACTATGGCTACACCTTC.